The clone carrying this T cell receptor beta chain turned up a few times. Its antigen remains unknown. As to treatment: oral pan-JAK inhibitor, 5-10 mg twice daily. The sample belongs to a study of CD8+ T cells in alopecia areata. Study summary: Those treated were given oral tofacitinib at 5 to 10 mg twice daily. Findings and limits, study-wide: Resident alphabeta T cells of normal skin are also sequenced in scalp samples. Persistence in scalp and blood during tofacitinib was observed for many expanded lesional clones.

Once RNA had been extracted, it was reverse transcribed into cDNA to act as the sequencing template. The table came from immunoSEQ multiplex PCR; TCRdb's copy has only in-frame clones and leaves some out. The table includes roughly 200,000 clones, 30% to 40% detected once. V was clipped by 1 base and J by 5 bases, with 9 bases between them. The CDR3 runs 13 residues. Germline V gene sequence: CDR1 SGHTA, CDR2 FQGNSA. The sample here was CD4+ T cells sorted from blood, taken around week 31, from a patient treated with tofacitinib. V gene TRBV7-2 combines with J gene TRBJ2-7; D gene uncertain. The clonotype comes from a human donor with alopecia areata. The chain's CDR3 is CASSLGLANEQYF. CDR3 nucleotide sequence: TGTGCCAGCAGCTTAGGACTTGCTAACGAGCAGTACTTC.